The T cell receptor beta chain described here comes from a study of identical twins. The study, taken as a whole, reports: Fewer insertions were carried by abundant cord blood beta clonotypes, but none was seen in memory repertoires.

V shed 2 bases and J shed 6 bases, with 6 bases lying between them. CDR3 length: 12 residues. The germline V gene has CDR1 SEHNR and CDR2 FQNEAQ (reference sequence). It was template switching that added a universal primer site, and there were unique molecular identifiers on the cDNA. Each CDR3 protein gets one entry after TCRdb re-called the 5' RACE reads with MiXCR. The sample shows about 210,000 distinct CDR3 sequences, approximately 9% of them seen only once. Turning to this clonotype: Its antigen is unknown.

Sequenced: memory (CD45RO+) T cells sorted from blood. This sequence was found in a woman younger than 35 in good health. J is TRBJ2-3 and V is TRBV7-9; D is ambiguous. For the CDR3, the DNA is TGTGCCAGCAGCTTAAATGCGGATACGCAGTATTTT. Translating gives CASSLNADTQYF.